This T cell receptor (beta chain) derives from a study of CD8 T cells in ankylosing spondylitis. Whole-study results and caveats: Clones tied to disease were said to be significantly enriched in matched ankylosing spondylitis synovial fluid.

TCRdb analysed the 5' RACE reads with MiXCR anew, one entry per CDR3 protein. The data contain a few hundred thousand distinct CDR3 sequences, about 20% of them singletons. The V gene end was trimmed by 6 bases and the J gene end by 5 bases; junction bases not matched to a gene: 8. The V gene's germline CDR1 is MNHNS and CDR2 SASEGT. CDR3 length: 14 residues. This clonotype turned up a few times. Its specificity is not known. The sequence derives from a female donor with ankylosing spondylitis or in good health (not recorded which). The sequenced sample consisted of blood, either unsorted or a sorted T cell fraction (not recorded which). The rearrangement links TRBV6-1 to TRBJ2-5, with 8 positions matching TRBD1. The DNA for the CDR3 is TGTGCCAGCAGCCCCAGGGGGCGCGGGGAGACCCAGTACTTC. The encoded protein is CASSPRGRGETQYF.